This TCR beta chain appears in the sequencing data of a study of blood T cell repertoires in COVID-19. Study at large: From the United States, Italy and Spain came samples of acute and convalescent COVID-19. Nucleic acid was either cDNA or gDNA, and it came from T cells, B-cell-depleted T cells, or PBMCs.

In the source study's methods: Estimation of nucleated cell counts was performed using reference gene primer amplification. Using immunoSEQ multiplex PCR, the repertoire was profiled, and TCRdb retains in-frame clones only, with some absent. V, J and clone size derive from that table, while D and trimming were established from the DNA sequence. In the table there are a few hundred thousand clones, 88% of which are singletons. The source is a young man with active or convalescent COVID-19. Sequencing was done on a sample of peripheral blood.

This CDR3 is CASSPSLVTGSFAFF. In DNA, the CDR3 is TGTGCCAGCAGCCCATCTTTAGTGACAGGGAGCTTCGCTTTCTTT. This rearrangement joins TRBV9 to TRBJ1-1; 7 nucleotides match TRBD1. The germline CDR1 and CDR2 sequences are SGDLS and YYNGEE. This CDR3 has 15 residues. J gave up 11 bases and V 4 bases, and 17 bases lay outside the gene matches.